This TCR beta chain was observed in a study of monozygotic twins with inflammatory bowel disease. TCRalpha and TCRbeta cDNA underwent two nested PCRs of 16 and 9 cycles. TCRdb reworked the 5' RACE reads into one entry per CDR3 protein, no DNA. Its listing shows 200,000 to 250,000 distinct CDR3 sequences. The CDR3 spans 16 residues. Per germline, CDR1 ENHRY and CDR2 SYGVKD. Whole-study findings and limits: Against healthy co-twins, IBD patients had lower TCRbeta diversity (measured by inverse Simpson). Relative to healthy twins, IBD patients had fewer clonotypes in common with others, a gap that was especially apparent with disease activity. Differing immunosuppressive treatments may have added variability to patient repertoires.

Concerning this clonotype: The antigen is not known.

Sequencing input: blood. This receptor was identified in a human donor with ulcerative colitis or Crohn's disease, or a healthy co-twin of an affected twin (not recorded which). This chain joins TRBV10-3 and TRBJ1-3; absent DNA, TCRdb's TRBD1 call cannot be checked. The chain's CDR3 is CAISERTQALWNTIYF.